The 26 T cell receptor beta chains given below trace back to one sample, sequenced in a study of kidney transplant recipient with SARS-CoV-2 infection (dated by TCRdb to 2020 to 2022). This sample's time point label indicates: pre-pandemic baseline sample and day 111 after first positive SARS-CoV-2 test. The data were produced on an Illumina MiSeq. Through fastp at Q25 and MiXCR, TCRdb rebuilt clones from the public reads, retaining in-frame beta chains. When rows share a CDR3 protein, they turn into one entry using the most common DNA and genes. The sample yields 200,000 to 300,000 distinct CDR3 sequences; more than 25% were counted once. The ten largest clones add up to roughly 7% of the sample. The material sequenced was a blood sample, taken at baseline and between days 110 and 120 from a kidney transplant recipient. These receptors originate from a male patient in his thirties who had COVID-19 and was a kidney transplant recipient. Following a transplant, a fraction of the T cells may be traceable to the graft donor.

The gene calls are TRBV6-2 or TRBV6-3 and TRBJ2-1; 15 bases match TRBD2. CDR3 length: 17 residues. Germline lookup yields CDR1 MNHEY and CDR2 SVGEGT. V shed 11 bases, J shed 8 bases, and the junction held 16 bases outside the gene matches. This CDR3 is CAGIIRAGLAGGDEQFF. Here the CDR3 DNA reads TGTGCCGGCATCATACGCGCGGGACTAGCGGGAGGTGATGAGCAGTTCTTC.

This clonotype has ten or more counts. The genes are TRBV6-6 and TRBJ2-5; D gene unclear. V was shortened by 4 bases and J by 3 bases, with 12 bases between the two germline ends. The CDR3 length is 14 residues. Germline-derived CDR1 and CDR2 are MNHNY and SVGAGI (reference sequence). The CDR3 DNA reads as TGTGCCAGCAGTTTAGCAGGTCGGAAAGAGACCCAGTACTTC. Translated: CASSLAGRKETQYF.

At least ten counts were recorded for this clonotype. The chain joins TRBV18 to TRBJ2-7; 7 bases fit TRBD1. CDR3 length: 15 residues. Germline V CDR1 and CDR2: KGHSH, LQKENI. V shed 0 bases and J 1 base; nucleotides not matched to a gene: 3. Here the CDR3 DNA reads TGTGCCAGCTCACCACCGAGGACAGGTTCCTACGAGCAGTACTTC. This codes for CASSPPRTGSYEQYF. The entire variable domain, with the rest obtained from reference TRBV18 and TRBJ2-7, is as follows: NAGVMQNPRHLVRRRGQEARLRCSPMKGHSHVYWYRQLPEEGLKFMVYLQKENIIDESGMPKERFSAEFPKEGPSILRIQQVVRGDSAAYFCASSPPRTGSYEQYFGPGTRLTVT.

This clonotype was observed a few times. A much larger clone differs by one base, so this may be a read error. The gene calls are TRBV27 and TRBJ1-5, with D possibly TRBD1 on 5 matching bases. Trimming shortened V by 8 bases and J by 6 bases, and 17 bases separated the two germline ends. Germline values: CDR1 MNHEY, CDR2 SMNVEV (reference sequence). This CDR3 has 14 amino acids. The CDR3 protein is CASGWGGDSQPQHF. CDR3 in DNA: TGTGCCAGCGGGTGGGGGGGTGATAGTCAGCCCCAGCATTTT.

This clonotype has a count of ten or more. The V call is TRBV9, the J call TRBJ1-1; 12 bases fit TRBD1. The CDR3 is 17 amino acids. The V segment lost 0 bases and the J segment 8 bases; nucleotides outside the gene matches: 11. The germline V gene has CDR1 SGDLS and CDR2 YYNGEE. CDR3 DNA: TGTGCCAGCAGCGTAGGTTGGGGACAGGGGGCGCCATCCGAAGCTTTCTTT. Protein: CASSVGWGQGAPSEAFF. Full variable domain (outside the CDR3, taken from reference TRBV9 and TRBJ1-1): DSGVTQTPKHLITATGQRVTLRCSPRSGDLSVYWYQQSLDQGLQFLIQYYNGEERAKGNILERFSAQQFPDLHSELNLSSLELGDSALYFCASSVGWGQGAPSEAFFGQGTRLTVV.

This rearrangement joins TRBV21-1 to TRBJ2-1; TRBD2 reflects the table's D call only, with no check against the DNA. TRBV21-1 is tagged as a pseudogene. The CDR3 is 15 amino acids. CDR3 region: CASSKEGGLYNEQFF. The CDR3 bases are TGTGCCAGCAGCAAAGAAGGCGGGTTGTACAATGAGCAGTTCTTC.

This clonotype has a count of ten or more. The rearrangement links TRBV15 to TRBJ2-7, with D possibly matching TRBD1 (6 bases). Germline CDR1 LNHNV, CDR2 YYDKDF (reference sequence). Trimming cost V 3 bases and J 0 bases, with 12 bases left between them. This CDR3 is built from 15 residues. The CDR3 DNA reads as TGTGCCACCAGCAGGGACAGCCTCAGCTCCTACGAGCAGTACTTC. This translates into CATSRDSLSSYEQYF.

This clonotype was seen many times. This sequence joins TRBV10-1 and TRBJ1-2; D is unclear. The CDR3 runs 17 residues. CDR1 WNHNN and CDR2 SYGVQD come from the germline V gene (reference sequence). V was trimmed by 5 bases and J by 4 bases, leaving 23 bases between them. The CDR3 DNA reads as TGCGCCAGCAGTCTGTGCCAAAGATCGCGAAAGACCTATGGCTACACCTTC. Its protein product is CASSLCQRSRKTYGYTF.

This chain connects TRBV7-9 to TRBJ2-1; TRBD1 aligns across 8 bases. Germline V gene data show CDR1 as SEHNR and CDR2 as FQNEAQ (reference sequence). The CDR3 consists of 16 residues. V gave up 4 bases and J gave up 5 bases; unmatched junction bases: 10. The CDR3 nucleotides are TGTGCCAGCAGCTCGATCGGGACAGGCGGGGACAATGAGCAGTTCTTC. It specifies CASSSIGTGGDNEQFF.

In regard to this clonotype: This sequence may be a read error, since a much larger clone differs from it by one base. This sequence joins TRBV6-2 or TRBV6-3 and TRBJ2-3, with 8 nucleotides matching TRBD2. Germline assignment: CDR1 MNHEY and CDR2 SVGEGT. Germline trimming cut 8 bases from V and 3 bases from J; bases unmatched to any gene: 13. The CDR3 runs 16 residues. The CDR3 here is CASALRGGSETDTQYF. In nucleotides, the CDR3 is TGTGCCAGCGCCCTTCGGGGGGGTTCAGAGACAGATACGCAGTATTTT.

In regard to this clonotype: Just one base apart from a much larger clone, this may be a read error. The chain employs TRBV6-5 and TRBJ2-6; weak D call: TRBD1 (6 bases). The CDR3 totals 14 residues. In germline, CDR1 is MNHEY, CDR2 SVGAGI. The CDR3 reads CASGTNSEANVLTF. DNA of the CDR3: TGTGCCAGCGGGACAAACTCTGAGGCCAACGTCCTGACTTTC.

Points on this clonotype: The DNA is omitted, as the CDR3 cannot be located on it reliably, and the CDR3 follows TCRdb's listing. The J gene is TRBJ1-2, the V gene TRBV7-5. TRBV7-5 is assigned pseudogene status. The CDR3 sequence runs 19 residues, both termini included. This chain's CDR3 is CISAPEEGDEVGKTYGYTF.

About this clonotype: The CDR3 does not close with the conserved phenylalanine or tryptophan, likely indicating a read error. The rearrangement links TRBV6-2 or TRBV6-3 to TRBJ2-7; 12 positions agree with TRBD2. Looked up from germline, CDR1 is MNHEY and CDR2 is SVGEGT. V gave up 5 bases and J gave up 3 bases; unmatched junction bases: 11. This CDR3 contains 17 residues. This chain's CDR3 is CASSDRLAGVDLYEQYL. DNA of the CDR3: TGTGCCAGCAGTGACCGACTAGCGGGAGTCGATCTCTACGAGCAGTACCTC.

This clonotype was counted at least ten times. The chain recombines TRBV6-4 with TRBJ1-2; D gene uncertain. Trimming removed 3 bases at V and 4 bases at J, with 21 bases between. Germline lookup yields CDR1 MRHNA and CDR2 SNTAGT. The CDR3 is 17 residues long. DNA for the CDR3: TGTGCCAGCAGTGATATGCACTCACACGGAAAGACCTATGGCTACACCTTC. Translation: CASSDMHSHGKTYGYTF.

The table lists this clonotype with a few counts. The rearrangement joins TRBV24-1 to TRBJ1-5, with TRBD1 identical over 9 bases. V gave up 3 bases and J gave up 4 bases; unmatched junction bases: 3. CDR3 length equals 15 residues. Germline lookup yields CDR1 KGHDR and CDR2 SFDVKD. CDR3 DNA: TGTGCCACCAGTGATACCGGGACAGGGAATCAGCCCCAGCATTTT. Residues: CATSDTGTGNQPQHF.

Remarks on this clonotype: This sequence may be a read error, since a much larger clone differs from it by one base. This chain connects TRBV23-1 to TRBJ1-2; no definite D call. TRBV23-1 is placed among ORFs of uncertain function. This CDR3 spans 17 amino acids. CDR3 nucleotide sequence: TGCGCCAGCGGTCATGTATTGCTACGCAGAAAGACCTATGGCTACACCTTC. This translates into CASGHVLLRRKTYGYTF.

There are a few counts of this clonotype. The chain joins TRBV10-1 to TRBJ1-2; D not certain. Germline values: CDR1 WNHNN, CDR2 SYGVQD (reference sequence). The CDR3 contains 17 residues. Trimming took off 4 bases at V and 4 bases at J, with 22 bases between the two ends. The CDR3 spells CASSGQKRSRKTYGYTF. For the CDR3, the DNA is TGCGCCAGCAGTGGACAAAAAAGATCGCGAAAGACCTATGGCTACACCTTC.

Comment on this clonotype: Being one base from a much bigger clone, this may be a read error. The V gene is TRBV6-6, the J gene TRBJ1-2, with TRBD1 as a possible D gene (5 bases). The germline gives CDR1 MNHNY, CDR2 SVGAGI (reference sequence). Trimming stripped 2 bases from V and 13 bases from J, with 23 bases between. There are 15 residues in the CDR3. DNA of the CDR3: TGTGCCAGCAGTTACGACGCGACGCGGGGGAGAGTTGCCACCTTC. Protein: CASSYDATRGRVATF.

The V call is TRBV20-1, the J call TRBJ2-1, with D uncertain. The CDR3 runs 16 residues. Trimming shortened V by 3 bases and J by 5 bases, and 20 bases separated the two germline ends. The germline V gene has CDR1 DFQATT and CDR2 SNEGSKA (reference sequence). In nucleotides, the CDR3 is TGCAGTGCTAGGGAAGGGCCCTCGGCCAGAAACAATGAGCAGTTCTTC. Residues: CSAREGPSARNNEQFF.

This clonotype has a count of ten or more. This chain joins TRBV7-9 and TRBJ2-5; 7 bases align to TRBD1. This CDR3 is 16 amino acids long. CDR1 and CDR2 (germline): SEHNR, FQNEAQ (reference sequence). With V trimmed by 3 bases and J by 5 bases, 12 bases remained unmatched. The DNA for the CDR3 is TGTGCCAGCAGCTTTTTGACAGGGATCGGGGTGGAGACCCAGTACTTC. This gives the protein CASSFLTGIGVETQYF.

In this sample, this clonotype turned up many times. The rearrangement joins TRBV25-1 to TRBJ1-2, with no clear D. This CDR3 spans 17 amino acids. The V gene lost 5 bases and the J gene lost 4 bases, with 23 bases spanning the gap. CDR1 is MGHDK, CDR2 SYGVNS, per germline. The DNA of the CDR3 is TGTGCCAGCAGTAGATTGGCAGAACTGGGAAAGACCTATGGCTACACCTTC. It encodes CASSRLAELGKTYGYTF.

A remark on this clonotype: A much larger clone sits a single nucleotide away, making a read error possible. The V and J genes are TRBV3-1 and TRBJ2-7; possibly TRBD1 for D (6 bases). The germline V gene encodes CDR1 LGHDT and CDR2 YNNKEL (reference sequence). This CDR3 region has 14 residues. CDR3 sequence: CASNQDRSTYEQYF. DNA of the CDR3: TGTGCCAGCAACCAAGACAGGAGCACCTACGAGCAGTACTTC.

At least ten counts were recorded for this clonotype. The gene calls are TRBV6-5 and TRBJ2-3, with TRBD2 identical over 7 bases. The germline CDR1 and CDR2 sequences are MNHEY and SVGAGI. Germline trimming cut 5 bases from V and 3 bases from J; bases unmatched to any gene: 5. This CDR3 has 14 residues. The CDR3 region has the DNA TGTGCCAGCAGTATTCAGGGAGGGACAGATACGCAGTATTTT. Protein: CASSIQGGTDTQYF.

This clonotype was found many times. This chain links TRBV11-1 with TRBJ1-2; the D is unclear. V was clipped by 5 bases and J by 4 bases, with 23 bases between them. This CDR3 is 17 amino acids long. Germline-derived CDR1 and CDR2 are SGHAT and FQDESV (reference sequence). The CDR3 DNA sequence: TGTGCCAGCAGCCCACACGATAAGGCTGGAAAGACCTATGGCTACACCTTC. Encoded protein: CASSPHDKAGKTYGYTF.

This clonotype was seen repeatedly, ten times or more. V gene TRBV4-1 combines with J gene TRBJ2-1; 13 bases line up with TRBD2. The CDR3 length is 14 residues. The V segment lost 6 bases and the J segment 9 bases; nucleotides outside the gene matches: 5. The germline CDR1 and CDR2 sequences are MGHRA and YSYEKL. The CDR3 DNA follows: TGCGCCAGCAGGACCGGGACTAGCGGGATTGAGCAGTTCTTC. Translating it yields CASRTGTSGIEQFF.

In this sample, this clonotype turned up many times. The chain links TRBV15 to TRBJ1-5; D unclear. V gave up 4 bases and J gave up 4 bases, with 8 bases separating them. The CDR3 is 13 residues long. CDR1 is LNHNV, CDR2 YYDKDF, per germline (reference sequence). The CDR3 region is CATSNIGNQPQHF. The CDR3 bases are TGTGCCACCAGCAATATCGGGAATCAGCCCCAGCATTTT.